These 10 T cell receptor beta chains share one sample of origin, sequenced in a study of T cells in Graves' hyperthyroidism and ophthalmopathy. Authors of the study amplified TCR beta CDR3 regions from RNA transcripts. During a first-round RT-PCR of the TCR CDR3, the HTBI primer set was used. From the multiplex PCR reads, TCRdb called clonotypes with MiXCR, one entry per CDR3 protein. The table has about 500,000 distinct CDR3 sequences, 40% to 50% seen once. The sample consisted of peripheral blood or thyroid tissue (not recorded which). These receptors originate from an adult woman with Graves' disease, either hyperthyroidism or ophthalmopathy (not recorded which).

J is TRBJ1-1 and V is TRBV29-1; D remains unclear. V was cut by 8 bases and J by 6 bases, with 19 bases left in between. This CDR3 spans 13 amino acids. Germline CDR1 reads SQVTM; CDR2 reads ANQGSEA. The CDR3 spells CSSEEWWVAEAFF. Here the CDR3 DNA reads TGCAGCAGTGAAGAGTGGTGGGTGGCTGAAGCTTTCTTT.

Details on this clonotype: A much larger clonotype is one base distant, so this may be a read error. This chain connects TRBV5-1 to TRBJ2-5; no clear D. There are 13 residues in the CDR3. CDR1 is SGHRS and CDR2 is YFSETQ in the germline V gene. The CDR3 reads CASSSRYQETRYF. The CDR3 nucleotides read TGCGCCAGCAGCTCGCGCTACCAAGAGACCCGGTACTTC.

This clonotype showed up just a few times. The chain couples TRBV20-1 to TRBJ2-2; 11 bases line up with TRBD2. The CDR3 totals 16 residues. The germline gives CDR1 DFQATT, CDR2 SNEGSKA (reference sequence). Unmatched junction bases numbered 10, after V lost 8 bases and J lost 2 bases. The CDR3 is CSYLITSGGNTGELFF. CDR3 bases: TGCAGTTACTTGATTACTAGCGGGGGCAACACCGGGGAGCTGTTTTTT.

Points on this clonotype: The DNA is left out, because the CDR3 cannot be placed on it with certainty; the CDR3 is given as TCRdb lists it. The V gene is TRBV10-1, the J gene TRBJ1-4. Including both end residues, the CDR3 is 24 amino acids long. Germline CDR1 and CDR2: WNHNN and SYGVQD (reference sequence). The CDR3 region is CASSDQEGEQYFGPGISFNEKLFF.

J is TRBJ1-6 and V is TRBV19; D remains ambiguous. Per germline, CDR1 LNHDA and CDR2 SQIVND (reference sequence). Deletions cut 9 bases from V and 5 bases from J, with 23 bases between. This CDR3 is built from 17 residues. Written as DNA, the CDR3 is TGTGCCAGCAGTTATTCCCCGGGCAGTCGGCATAATTCACCCCTCCACTTT. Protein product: CASSYSPGSRHNSPLHF.

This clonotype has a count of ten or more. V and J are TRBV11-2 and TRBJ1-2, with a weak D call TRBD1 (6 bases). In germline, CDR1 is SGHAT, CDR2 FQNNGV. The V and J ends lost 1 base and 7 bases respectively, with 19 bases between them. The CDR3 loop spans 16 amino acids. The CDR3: CASSLGSTGFIGGYTF. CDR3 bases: TGTGCCAGCAGCTTAGGATCGACAGGTTTTATTGGTGGCTACACCTTC.

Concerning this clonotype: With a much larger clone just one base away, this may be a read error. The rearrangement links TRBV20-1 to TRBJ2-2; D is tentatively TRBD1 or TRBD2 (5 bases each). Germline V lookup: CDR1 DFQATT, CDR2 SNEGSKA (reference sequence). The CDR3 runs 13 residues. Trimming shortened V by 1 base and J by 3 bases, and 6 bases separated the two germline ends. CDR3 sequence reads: CSARGGYTGELFF. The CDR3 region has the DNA TGCAGTGCTAGAGGGGGGTACACCGGGGAGCTGTTTTTT.

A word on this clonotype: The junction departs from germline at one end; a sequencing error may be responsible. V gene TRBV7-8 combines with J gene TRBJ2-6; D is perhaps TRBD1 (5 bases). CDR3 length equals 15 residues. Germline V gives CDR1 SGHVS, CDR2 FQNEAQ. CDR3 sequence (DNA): TGTGCTAGCAGCCTGGACCATTCTGGGGCCAACGTCCCGACTTTC. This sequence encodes CASSLDHSGANVPTF.

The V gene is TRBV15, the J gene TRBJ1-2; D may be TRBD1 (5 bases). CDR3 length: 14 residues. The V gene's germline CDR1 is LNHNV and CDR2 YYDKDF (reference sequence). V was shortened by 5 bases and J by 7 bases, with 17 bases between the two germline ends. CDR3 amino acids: CATSGVSRAGGYTF. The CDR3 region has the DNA TGTGCCACCAGCGGAGTTAGCAGGGCTGGTGGCTACACCTTC.

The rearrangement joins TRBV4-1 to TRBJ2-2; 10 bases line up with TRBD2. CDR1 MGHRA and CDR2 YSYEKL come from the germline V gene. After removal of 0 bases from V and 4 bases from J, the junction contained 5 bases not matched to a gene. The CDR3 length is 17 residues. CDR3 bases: TGCGCCAGCAGCCAAGAAGCGGGAGGGCGCGGCACCGGGGAGCTGTTTTTT. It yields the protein CASSQEAGGRGTGELFF.